What follows are 14 T cell receptor beta chains derived from one specimen sequenced in a study of glioma-infiltrating T cells after dendritic cell vaccination. The time point was: after dendritic cell vaccination, including at tumor progression/relapse. The method was immunoSEQ multiplex PCR; TCRdb's version includes in-frame clones alone and lacks a portion of them. The data show tens of thousands of clones, 80% to 90% seen once. The source material was blood, sampled after dendritic cell vaccination. These receptors originate from a human donor with glioblastoma.

This clone was found a few times. V and J are TRBV10-2 and TRBJ2-1; 7 bases are shared with TRBD2. The J segment lost 0 bases and the V segment lost 8 bases, leaving 4 bases of the junction unmatched. The germline V gene encodes CDR1 WSHSY and CDR2 SAAADI. The CDR3 covers 14 residues. This CDR3 reads CASGGVDSYNEQFF. The CDR3 nucleotides read TGCGCCAGCGGGGGGGTGGACTCCTACAATGAGCAGTTCTTC.

The chain has TRBV5-1 and TRBJ2-6; 7 bases agree with TRBD1. V gave up 3 bases and J gave up 0 bases; unmatched junction bases: 3. Germline V CDR1 and CDR2: SGHRS, YFSETQ. The CDR3 has 16 amino acids. DNA for the CDR3: TGCGCCAGCAGCTCGACAGGGTTCTCTGGGGCCAACGTCCTGACTTTC. Translated: CASSSTGFSGANVLTF.

This rearrangement joins TRBV27 to TRBJ1-2; D possibly corresponds to TRBD1 (6 bases). The germline gives CDR1 MNHEY, CDR2 SMNVEV (reference sequence). With 5 bases removed from V and 5 bases from J, the gap between germline ends came to 21 bases. The CDR3 totals 16 residues. This chain's CDR3 is CASSTTTGGRPYGYTF. The DNA for the CDR3 is TGTGCCAGCAGTACCACGACAGGCGGCCGACCTTATGGCTACACCTTC.

This clone appeared once. This chain links TRBV30 with TRBJ2-1, with 11 positions matching TRBD2. This CDR3 has 15 residues. Germline-derived CDR1 and CDR2 are GTSNPN and SVGIG (reference sequence). CDR3 amino acids: CARRLLAGVIDEQFF. In DNA form, the CDR3 reads TGTGCTCGGAGGTTACTAGCGGGAGTTATTGATGAGCAGTTCTTC.

J is TRBJ2-2 and V is TRBV19, with TRBD2 identical over 9 bases. The length of the CDR3 is 18 residues. Germline lookup yields CDR1 LNHDA and CDR2 SQIVND (reference sequence). The V segment lost 7 bases and the J segment 3 bases; nucleotides outside the gene matches: 15. The CDR3 protein is CASKRREGQGWDTGELFF. As DNA, the CDR3 is TGTGCCAGTAAACGGCGGGAGGGCCAAGGATGGGACACCGGGGAGCTGTTTTTT.

This rearrangement joins TRBV18 to TRBJ2-5, with 8 bases identical to TRBD1. The CDR3 runs to 17 residues. Germline CDR1 reads KGHSH; CDR2 reads LQKENI. The ends lost 0 bases at V and 1 base at J; junction bases unmatched: 7. The CDR3 nucleotides are TGTGCCAGCTCACCACCTTCGCGGACAGGGATCCAAGAGACCCAGTACTTC. Translation gives CASSPPSRTGIQETQYF.

The J gene is TRBJ2-1, the V gene TRBV2; 11 bases line up with TRBD2. This CDR3 region has 16 residues. The V and J ends lost 4 bases and 2 bases, in that order; junction bases with no gene match: 4. CDR1 and CDR2 from the germline V gene are SNHLY and FYNNEI. CDR3 residues: CASSAVAGGTYNEQFF. The CDR3 DNA reads as TGTGCCAGCAGTGCTGTAGCGGGGGGGACCTACAATGAGCAGTTCTTC. The variable domain in full, with the rest retrieved from reference TRBV2 and TRBJ2-1, is EPEVTQTPSHQVTQMGQEVILRCVPISNHLYFYWYRQILGQKVEFLVSFYNNEISEKSEIFDDQFSVERPDGSNFTLKIRSTKLEDSAMYFCASSAVAGGTYNEQFFGPGTRLTVL.

The chain carries TRBV7-2 and TRBJ1-2, with D maybe TRBD1 (6 bases). The CDR3 extends over 14 amino acids. V was clipped by 5 bases and J by 2 bases, with 12 bases between them. Germline CDR1 is SGHTA and CDR2 is FQGNSA. The CDR3 nucleotides are TGTGCCAGCAGCCCCCGGACAGCCAACTATGGCTACACCTTC. Amino acid sequence: CASSPRTANYGYTF.

J is TRBJ1-1 and V is TRBV6-1; D remains ambiguous. CDR1 and CDR2 from the germline V gene are MNHNS and SASEGT. Trimming took 2 bases from V and 7 from J, leaving 11 bases between them. The CDR3 runs to 13 residues. The CDR3 sequence: CASSERHRDEAFF. DNA for the CDR3: TGTGCCAGCAGTGAACGCCACAGAGATGAAGCTTTCTTT.

The rearrangement joins TRBV9 to TRBJ2-1, with D perhaps TRBD1 (6 bases). V was pared by 6 bases and J by 5 bases, with 15 bases between. Germline loops: CDR1 SGDLS, CDR2 YYNGEE. The CDR3 consists of 14 residues. Written as DNA, the CDR3 is TGTGCCAGCAACAAACAGGGATTCCACAATGAGCAGTTCTTC. Amino acid sequence: CASNKQGFHNEQFF.

The chain combines TRBV9 with TRBJ2-1; possible D gene TRBD1, 5 bases. Germline-derived CDR1 and CDR2 are SGDLS and YYNGEE. The CDR3 is 14 residues long. Trimming shortened V by 0 bases and J by 5 bases, and 9 bases separated the two germline ends. CDR3 sequence: CASSVGGRHNEQFF. CDR3 in DNA: TGTGCCAGCAGCGTAGGGGGCAGACACAATGAGCAGTTCTTC.

V is TRBV5-1 and J is TRBJ1-1; the match to TRBD1 covers 7 bases. The germline CDR1 and CDR2 sequences are SGHRS and YFSETQ. The CDR3 loop spans 14 amino acids. The V and J ends lost 5 bases and 1 base, in that order; junction bases with no gene match: 5. In DNA form, the CDR3 reads TGCGCCAGCAGACGTGGACAGGAGAACACTGAAGCTTTCTTT. Translating gives CASRRGQENTEAFF.

The chain is built from TRBV4-2 and TRBJ2-7; 7 nucleotides match TRBD1. Trimming at V came to 0 bases and at J to 1 base, leaving 6 bases not matched to a gene. CDR3 size: 16 residues. CDR1 and CDR2 (germline): LGHNA, YNFKEQ. The CDR3 region has the DNA TGTGCCAGCAGCCAAGAGGCCCAGGGGGTTTCCTACGAGCAGTACTTC. Protein sequence: CASSQEAQGVSYEQYF.

CDR3 sequence (DNA): TGTGCCAGCAGCTTAGACCAAAAACGGGGTGAAAAACTGTTTTTT. Translating gives CASSLDQKRGEKLFF. V usage is TRBV13 and J usage is TRBJ1-4; D uncertain. V was shortened by 1 base and J by 7 bases, with 13 bases between the two germline ends. In germline, CDR1 is PRHDT, CDR2 FYEKMQ (reference sequence). CDR3 size: 15 residues.